The 18 T cell receptor beta chains reported below all come from one sample, sequenced in a study of CD8 T cells in ankylosing spondylitis. TCRdb called the 5' RACE reads again in MiXCR, with one record for every CDR3 protein. The top ten clones hold about 2.7% of a sample with roughly 130,000 distinct CDR3 sequences, approximately 15% of them seen once. Sequenced input: blood, either unsorted or a sorted T cell fraction (not recorded which). The receptor source for this set is a female donor with ankylosing spondylitis or in good health (not recorded which).

The table lists this clonotype with a few counts. The chain uses TRBV9 and TRBJ2-7; D is perhaps TRBD1 (6 bases). The CDR3 is made up of 14 amino acids. Germline values: CDR1 SGDLS, CDR2 YYNGEE. Trimming left V 0 bases short and J 3 bases short, with 10 bases between. The CDR3 region is CASSVDLGGYEQYF. CDR3 DNA sequence: TGTGCCAGCAGCGTAGACCTAGGGGGCTACGAGCAGTACTTC.

The genes are TRBV5-1 and TRBJ2-7, with D maybe TRBD2 (5 bases). In germline, CDR1 is SGHRS, CDR2 YFSETQ. V shed 1 base and J shed 6 bases, with 14 bases lying between them. The CDR3 is made up of 14 amino acids. This CDR3 reads CASSLPSGLGEQYF. In DNA form, the CDR3 reads TGCGCCAGCAGCTTGCCGTCGGGGTTGGGCGAGCAGTACTTC.

The chain links TRBV6-1 to TRBJ1-1, with TRBD1 identical over 7 bases. This CDR3 comprises 12 residues. J lost 4 bases, V lost 6 bases, and 2 bases had no gene match. Germline-derived CDR1 and CDR2 are MNHNS and SASEGT. The DNA for the CDR3 is TGTGCCAGCAGGGGACAGAGCACTGAAGCTTTCTTT. Its protein product is CASRGQSTEAFF.

The V call is TRBV7-2, the J call TRBJ2-6; TRBD1 might be the D (6 bases). V dropped 6 bases and J dropped 2 bases, with 14 bases sitting between them. Germline CDR1 is SGHTA and CDR2 is FQGNSA. The CDR3 sequence is 16 residues long. The CDR3 DNA sequence: TGTGCCAGCAGTTTGGACAGTTTCACTGGGGCCAACGTCCTGACTTTC. Translation: CASSLDSFTGANVLTF.

The chain couples TRBV24-1 to TRBJ2-5; a weak D match, TRBD2 (6 bases). The ends were cut back, 3 bases at V and 5 bases at J, with 9 bases in the middle. This CDR3 comprises 13 residues. The germline V gene encodes CDR1 KGHDR and CDR2 SFDVKD. CDR3 DNA: TGTGCCACCAGTGATCGGGGGACGGAGACCCAGTACTTC. Translation: CATSDRGTETQYF.

This clonotype has just a few counts. V usage is TRBV30 and J usage is TRBJ2-1; D is ambiguous. The germline V gene encodes CDR1 GTSNPN and CDR2 SVGIG (reference sequence). V gave up 8 bases and J gave up 2 bases, with 7 bases separating them. There are 11 residues in the CDR3. The CDR3 is CAIGPYNEQFF. CDR3 sequence (DNA): TGTGCCATTGGACCCTACAATGAGCAGTTCTTC.

This clonotype appeared a few times. This chain connects TRBV7-9 to TRBJ2-3, with D tentatively TRBD1 or TRBD2 (5 bases each). The ends were cut back, 1 base at V and 2 bases at J, with 13 bases in the middle. The CDR3 has 16 amino acids. From germline, CDR1 is SEHNR and CDR2 FQNEAQ (reference sequence). The CDR3 sequence: CASSLGPGTDTDTQYF. In DNA, the CDR3 is TGTGCCAGCAGCTTAGGTCCGGGGACCGACACAGATACGCAGTATTTT.

This clonotype was picked up many times. CDR3 amino acids: CASSWTGESYNSPLHF. CDR3 in DNA: TGTGCCAGCAGCTGGACAGGGGAATCCTATAATTCACCCCTCCACTTT. V usage is TRBV3-1 and J usage is TRBJ1-6; 9 bases map to TRBD1. The germline V gene has CDR1 LGHDT and CDR2 YNNKEL (reference sequence). This CDR3 has 16 amino acids. V shed 5 bases and J 1 base; nucleotides not matched to a gene: 3. Full variable domain (outside the CDR3, taken from reference TRBV3-1 and TRBJ1-6): DTAVSQTPKYLVTQMGNDKSIKCEQNLGHDTMYWYKQDSKKFLKIMFSYNNKELIINETVPNRFSPKSPDKAHLNLHINSLELGDSAVYFCASSWTGESYNSPLHFGNGTRLTVT.

The chain is built from TRBV5-6 and TRBJ2-7, with D perhaps matching TRBD2 (6 bases). The V and J ends lost 2 bases and 2 bases respectively, with 14 bases between them. The CDR3 length is 15 residues. Germline CDR1 reads SGHDT; CDR2 reads YYEEEE. CDR3 in amino acids: CASSFVGGTAYEQYF. The CDR3 bases are TGTGCCAGCAGCTTCGTCGGCGGGACCGCCTACGAGCAGTACTTC. The full variable domain, in which reference TRBV5-6 and TRBJ2-7 provide the parts outside the CDR3, is DAGVTQSPTHLIKTRGQQVTLRCSPKSGHDTVSWYQQALGQGPQFIFQYYEEEERQRGNFPDRFSGHQFPNYSSELNVNALLLGDSALYLCASSFVGGTAYEQYFGPGTRLTVT.

The chain combines TRBV6-5 with TRBJ1-2, with a weak D call TRBD1 (6 bases). CDR1 is MNHEY, CDR2 SVGAGI, per germline. With 0 bases removed from V and 4 bases from J, the gap between germline ends came to 12 bases. CDR3 length equals 15 residues. CDR3 nucleotides: TGTGCCAGCAGTTACTCGAACAGGGACCCCTATGGCTACACCTTC. Protein: CASSYSNRDPYGYTF.

This chain uses TRBV7-2 with TRBJ2-3; 11 nucleotides line up with TRBD2. Germline values: CDR1 SGHTA, CDR2 FQGNSA. This CDR3 contains 16 residues. V trimming: 6 bases; J trimming: 5 bases; junction bases outside the gene matches: 10. The CDR3 DNA is TGTGCCAGCAGATCTATAGCGGGGGGGAATCTAGATACGCAGTATTTT. Its protein product is CASRSIAGGNLDTQYF. Combining the CDR3 with reference TRBV7-2 and TRBJ2-3 gives the whole variable domain GAGVSQSPSNKVTEKGKDVELRCDPISGHTALYWYRQSLGQGLEFLIYFQGNSAPDKSGLPSDRFSAERTGGSVSTLTIQRTQQEDSAVYLCASRSIAGGNLDTQYFGPGTRLTVL.

This clonotype was recorded a few times. The chain employs TRBV5-1 and TRBJ2-1; 9 nucleotides agree with TRBD1. The V segment lost 4 bases and the J segment 4 bases; nucleotides outside the gene matches: 6. Germline values: CDR1 SGHRS, CDR2 YFSETQ. This CDR3 has 15 residues. In DNA, the CDR3 is TGCGCCAGCAGCAGAGGGACAGGGAAATACAATGAGCAGTTCTTC. Encoded protein: CASSRGTGKYNEQFF.

This clonotype came up many times. The chain links TRBV7-2 to TRBJ2-2; 13 positions agree with TRBD2. Germline V gene data show CDR1 as SGHTA and CDR2 as FQGNSA. CDR3 length equals 15 residues. Losses at the gene ends were 9 bases for V and 2 bases for J; bases not matched to a gene: 3. CDR3 bases: TGTGCCAGGGGACTAGCGGGATATAACACCGGGGAGCTGTTTTTT. Encoded protein: CARGLAGYNTGELFF.

This clonotype came up many times. The V call is TRBV20-1, the J call TRBJ2-3; D is possibly TRBD1 (6 bases). Germline loops: CDR1 DFQATT, CDR2 SNEGSKA (reference sequence). The CDR3 is 14 residues long. Trimming pared 3 bases from V and 2 bases from J, leaving 12 bases between. This CDR3 is CSARTGWDTDTQYF. CDR3 DNA sequence: TGCAGTGCTAGGACAGGTTGGGACACAGATACGCAGTATTTT.

This clonotype was observed a few times. The genes are TRBV11-2 and TRBJ2-1; D could derive from TRBD1 or TRBD2 (5 bases each). This CDR3 is 14 amino acids long. Germline lookup yields CDR1 SGHAT and CDR2 FQNNGV. Deletions cut 3 bases from V and 9 bases from J, with 15 bases between. DNA for the CDR3: TGTGCCAGCAGCTTTAGGACAACCGAGGGTGAGCAGTTCTTC. Amino acids: CASSFRTTEGEQFF.

This clonotype was detected only a few times. V and J are TRBV20-1 and TRBJ1-5; weak D call: TRBD1 (5 bases). V lost 1 base and J lost 2, with 9 bases in between. The CDR3 totals 14 residues. Germline V gene lookup returns CDR1 DFQATT and CDR2 SNEGSKA (reference sequence). CDR3 nucleotides: TGCAGTGCTAGAGCGGGGGGTGGCAATCAGCCCCAGCATTTT. Translating it yields CSARAGGGNQPQHF.

This clonotype was counted at least ten times. This chain connects TRBV30 to TRBJ1-1; 7 positions match TRBD1. CDR3 size: 14 residues. V was pared by 0 bases and J by 7 bases, with 8 bases of the junction left unmatched. CDR1 is GTSNPN and CDR2 is SVGIG in the germline V gene (reference sequence). CDR3: CAWSVDRGGVEAFF. Here the CDR3 DNA reads TGTGCCTGGAGTGTTGATAGAGGGGGCGTTGAAGCTTTCTTT.

In its sample, this clonotype was seen many times. The rearrangement links TRBV5-1 to TRBJ2-5, with D uncertain. The germline V gene has CDR1 SGHRS and CDR2 YFSETQ. This CDR3 contains 13 residues. With 4 bases removed from V and 1 base from J, the gap between germline ends came to 8 bases. The CDR3 region has the DNA TGCGCCAGCAGCACCGGACCCCAAGAGACCCAGTACTTC. Amino acid sequence: CASSTGPQETQYF.